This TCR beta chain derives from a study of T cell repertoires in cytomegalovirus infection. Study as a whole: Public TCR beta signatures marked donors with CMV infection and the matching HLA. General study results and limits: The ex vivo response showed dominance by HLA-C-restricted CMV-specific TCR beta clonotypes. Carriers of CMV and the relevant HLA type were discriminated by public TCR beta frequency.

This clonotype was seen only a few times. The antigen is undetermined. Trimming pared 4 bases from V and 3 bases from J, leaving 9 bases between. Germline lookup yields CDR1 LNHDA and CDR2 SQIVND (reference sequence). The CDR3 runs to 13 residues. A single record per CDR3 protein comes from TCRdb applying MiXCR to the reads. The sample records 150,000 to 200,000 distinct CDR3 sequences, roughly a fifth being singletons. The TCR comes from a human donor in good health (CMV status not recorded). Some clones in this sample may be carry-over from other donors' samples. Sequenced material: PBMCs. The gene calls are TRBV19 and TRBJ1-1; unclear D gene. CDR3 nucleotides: TGTGCCAGTAGTAGCTCGAGGGACACTGAAGCTTTCTTT. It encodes CASSSSRDTEAFF.